The 25 T cell receptor beta chains in this list originate from one sample, sequenced in a study of blood T cells in healthy people across ages. The use of a sample-barcoded 5' primer and a J-beta primer mix characterized a second PCR of about 7 to 12 cycles. Via MiXCR, TCRdb re-called the 5' RACE reads, giving one row per CDR3 protein. The sample has approximately 790,000 distinct CDR3 sequences; approximately 67% are singletons. Source material: blood. Receptors were obtained from a man aged 25-45 years in good health.

This rearrangement joins TRBV7-2 to TRBJ1-2; D is uncertain. CDR3 length: 11 amino acids. V lost 5 bases and J 10 bases, leaving 11 bases between the germline ends. Germline values: CDR1 SGHTA, CDR2 FQGNSA. In DNA, the CDR3 is TGTGCCAGCAGCGGTAGTCTAGACTACACCTTC. Translated: CASSGSLDYTF.

This clonotype showed up just a few times. V usage is TRBV9 and J usage is TRBJ2-5; tentative D call: TRBD1 (6 bases). Germline assignment: CDR1 SGDLS and CDR2 YYNGEE. V was pared by 3 bases and J by 2 bases, with 17 bases between. This CDR3 comprises 16 residues. The CDR3 sequence: CASSGSPRTVQETQYF. The CDR3 bases are TGTGCCAGCAGCGGAAGCCCCAGGACAGTGCAAGAGACCCAGTACTTC.

This clonotype occurred many times. This CDR3 is CASSPHSTARYGYTF. In DNA form, the CDR3 reads TGTGCCAGCAGCCCCCACTCGACAGCTCGCTATGGCTACACCTTC. This rearrangement joins TRBV7-2 to TRBJ1-2, with D tentatively TRBD1 (5 bases). Per the germline V gene, CDR1 is SGHTA and CDR2 is FQGNSA. CDR3 length: 15 amino acids. V lost 5 bases to trimming and J lost 4 bases, with 17 bases between them.

The gene calls are TRBV7-2 and TRBJ2-1; TRBD2 matches at 14 bases. J was trimmed by 6 bases and V by 5 bases; bases with no gene match: 9. The CDR3 sequence is 17 residues long. The germline V gene encodes CDR1 SGHTA and CDR2 FQGNSA. The CDR3 DNA follows: TGTGCCAGCAGCCCGTCACCAGGACTAGCGGGGGGCAATGAGCAGTTCTTC. This translates into CASSPSPGLAGGNEQFF.

The CDR3 region is CASRTWTDTQYF. CDR3 coding DNA: TGTGCCAGCAGAACATGGACAGATACGCAGTATTTT. The V and J genes are TRBV6-2 or TRBV6-3 and TRBJ2-3; D remains unclear. This CDR3 is built from 12 residues. Trimming stripped 6 bases from V and 3 bases from J, with 7 bases between. From germline, CDR1 is MNHEY and CDR2 SVGEGT.

The chain links TRBV4-2 to TRBJ1-2; D is ambiguous. Trimming stripped 0 bases from V and 3 bases from J, with 14 bases between. This CDR3 contains 16 residues. Germline V lookup: CDR1 LGHNA, CDR2 YNFKEQ. The CDR3 protein is CASSQDRAVLYYGYTF. DNA for the CDR3: TGTGCCAGCAGCCAAGATAGGGCGGTGCTATACTATGGCTACACCTTC.

This clonotype has a count of ten or more. The chain recombines TRBV5-1 with TRBJ1-5; D remains unclear. The CDR3 is 15 amino acids. Germline V lookup: CDR1 SGHRS, CDR2 YFSETQ. Trimming pared 4 bases from V and 0 bases from J, leaving 11 bases between. The CDR3 bases are TGCGCCAGCAGCCCAGAGAATTATAGCAATCAGCCCCAGCATTTT. It specifies CASSPENYSNQPQHF.

The CDR3 protein is CASSLSGIEQFF. CDR3 in DNA: TGTGCCAGCAGTTTATCGGGAATTGAGCAGTTCTTC. This chain connects TRBV27 to TRBJ2-1; D ambiguous. Germline V gives CDR1 MNHEY, CDR2 SMNVEV (reference sequence). The CDR3 consists of 12 residues. V was clipped by 0 bases and J by 9 bases, with 6 bases between them.

The chain uses TRBV4-3 and TRBJ1-4; unclear D gene. The CDR3 totals 16 residues. Per germline, CDR1 LGHNA and CDR2 YSLEER. The V gene lost 7 bases and the J gene lost 0 bases, with 15 bases spanning the gap. CDR3 in DNA: TGCGCCAGCAAACAAGGAGGCGGGGCAACTAATGAAAAACTGTTTTTT. Its translation: CASKQGGGATNEKLFF.

The V gene is TRBV5-1, the J gene TRBJ1-2; no firm D call. The CDR3 has 15 residues. Looked up from germline, CDR1 is SGHRS and CDR2 is YFSETQ. V was pared by 0 bases and J by 0 bases, with 9 bases between. The CDR3 DNA reads as TGCGCCAGCAGCTTGGAGGGCGCCTCTAACTATGGCTACACCTTC. Protein product: CASSLEGASNYGYTF.

The chain joins TRBV20-1 to TRBJ2-1; D is perhaps TRBD2 (7 bases). Trimming shortened V by 5 bases and J by 6 bases, and 23 bases separated the two germline ends. This CDR3 is built from 16 residues. Germline CDR1 DFQATT, CDR2 SNEGSKA (reference sequence). The CDR3 coding sequence is TGCAGTGCTCCAAGGGGGGGCGGGAGTTTGCGCAATGAGCAGTTCTTC. This gives the protein CSAPRGGGSLRNEQFF.

A few counts support this clonotype. J is TRBJ2-1 and V is TRBV20-1; D is perhaps TRBD1 (6 bases). The V end was cut by 0 bases, the J end by 4 bases, with 16 bases between. The CDR3 consists of 16 residues. The germline gives CDR1 DFQATT, CDR2 SNEGSKA (reference sequence). For the CDR3, the DNA is TGCAGTGCTAGAGACGCTGGGGGCTCTCTATACAATGAGCAGTTCTTC. The encoded protein is CSARDAGGSLYNEQFF.

The CDR3 reads CASSSGLLRYTEAFF. As DNA, the CDR3 is TGTGCCAGCAGCTCTGGACTCCTTAGGTACACTGAAGCTTTCTTT. This sequence joins TRBV7-2 and TRBJ1-1; D is unclear. The germline V gene encodes CDR1 SGHTA and CDR2 FQGNSA. Trimming took off 4 bases at V and 3 bases at J, with 15 bases between the two ends. This CDR3 comprises 15 residues.

This clonotype was seen a few times. CDR3 residues: CASSYGAEQYF. CDR3 nucleotides: TGTGCCAGCAGTTACGGAGCGGAGCAGTACTTC. The gene calls are TRBV6-2 or TRBV6-3 and TRBJ2-5; maybe TRBD2 (5 bases). This CDR3 spans 11 amino acids. Trimming left V 2 bases short and J 11 bases short, with 9 bases between. Per the germline V gene, CDR1 is MNHEY and CDR2 is SVGEGT.

The chain joins TRBV4-2 to TRBJ2-3; no firm D call. Germline V gene sequence: CDR1 LGHNA, CDR2 YNFKEQ. Trimming left V 2 bases short and J 4 bases short, with 10 bases between. The CDR3 runs 14 residues. Written as DNA, the CDR3 is TGTGCCAGCAGCCAAAGTTCTAAGCCAGATACGCAGTATTTT. The encoded protein is CASSQSSKPDTQYF.

This clonotype was recorded a few times. The chain combines TRBV7-2 with TRBJ2-4; perhaps D is TRBD1 or TRBD2 (6 bases each). The CDR3 loop spans 17 amino acids. The germline V and J ends were trimmed by 4 bases and 4 bases, with 20 bases remaining between them. CDR1 and CDR2 (germline): SGHTA, FQGNSA. The CDR3 sequence is CASSSGGAGDGKNIQYF. The CDR3 DNA is TGTGCCAGCAGCTCCGGAGGGGCAGGGGACGGGAAAAACATTCAGTACTTC.

V is TRBV20-1 and J is TRBJ2-1; 12 positions agree with TRBD1. There are 17 residues in the CDR3. V gave up 0 bases and J gave up 8 bases; unmatched junction bases: 11. Germline V gene lookup returns CDR1 DFQATT and CDR2 SNEGSKA (reference sequence). CDR3 protein: CSARDLFGGQGADEQFF. CDR3 DNA sequence: TGCAGTGCTAGAGATCTCTTTGGGGGACAGGGGGCAGATGAGCAGTTCTTC.

The V call is TRBV6-5, the J call TRBJ2-4, with D tentatively TRBD2 (5 bases). The DNA matches TRBJ2-5 better at its end, which makes the J call doubtful. The CDR3 spans 17 residues. Germline V CDR1 and CDR2: MNHEY, SVGAGI. The DNA for the CDR3 is TGTGCCAGCAGTTACTCTCGGGGAAGTTCAACAGTAGAGACCCAGTACTTC. Encoded protein: CASSYSRGSSTVETQYF.

The V gene is TRBV3-1, the J gene TRBJ1-2; tentative D call: TRBD1 (6 bases). Germline values: CDR1 LGHDT, CDR2 YNNKEL (reference sequence). The ends were cut back, 4 bases at V and 4 bases at J, with 16 bases in the middle. The CDR3 totals 15 residues. The CDR3 coding sequence is TGTGCCAGCAGCCCAGAAACAGGGCCCGGCTATGGCTACACCTTC. Protein product: CASSPETGPGYGYTF. Combining the CDR3 with reference TRBV3-1 and TRBJ1-2 gives the whole variable domain DTAVSQTPKYLVTQMGNDKSIKCEQNLGHDTMYWYKQDSKKFLKIMFSYNNKELIINETVPNRFSPKSPDKAHLNLHINSLELGDSAVYFCASSPETGPGYGYTFGSGTRLTVV.

V is TRBV6-1 and J is TRBJ2-1; 12 bases line up with TRBD2. The CDR3 has 16 amino acids. Trimming took 3 bases from V and 4 from J; bases not matched to a gene: 4. Germline V gene sequence: CDR1 MNHNS, CDR2 SASEGT. CDR3 sequence: CASSDRTSGDYNEQFF. The CDR3 DNA reads as TGTGCCAGCAGTGATAGGACTAGCGGGGATTACAATGAGCAGTTCTTC.

As concerns this clonotype: One end of the junction varies from germline; a read error may be responsible. The V and J genes are TRBV2 and TRBJ1-4; no clear D gene. This CDR3 spans 15 amino acids. The germline gives CDR1 SNHLY, CDR2 FYNNEI. The CDR3 loop is CVSSGPRVLNEKLFF. Here the CDR3 DNA reads TGTGTCAGCAGTGGACCTAGGGTCCTTAATGAAAAACTGTTTTTT.

With regard to this clonotype: Mismatch with germline at one junction end may stem from a read error. The V gene is TRBV13, the J gene TRBJ2-7; 8 bases fit TRBD2. From germline, CDR1 is PRHDT and CDR2 FYEKMQ (reference sequence). This CDR3 comprises 15 residues. The CDR3 loop is CTSSLVSGGLEEQYF. For the CDR3, the DNA is TGTACCAGCAGCTTAGTTTCCGGGGGACTAGAAGAGCAGTACTTC.

The V gene is TRBV27, the J gene TRBJ2-5; D is unclear. Germline values: CDR1 MNHEY, CDR2 SMNVEV (reference sequence). This CDR3 contains 16 residues. The V gene lost 0 bases and the J gene lost 1 base, with 12 bases spanning the gap. The CDR3 DNA sequence: TGTGCCAGCAGTTTATCTGGATCATGGGGCCAAGAGACCCAGTACTTC. As protein: CASSLSGSWGQETQYF.

The chain carries TRBV5-1 and TRBJ1-3, with 9 bases matching TRBD1. This CDR3 region has 15 residues. Germline CDR1 SGHRS, CDR2 YFSETQ. Germline trimming cut 4 bases from V and 3 bases from J; bases unmatched to any gene: 5. CDR3: CASSQTGGDGNTIYF. The CDR3 DNA follows: TGCGCCAGCAGCCAGACAGGGGGAGATGGAAACACCATATATTTT.

The genes are TRBV3-1 and TRBJ2-1, with TRBD2 identical over 10 bases. Germline CDR1 LGHDT, CDR2 YNNKEL (reference sequence). V was clipped by 3 bases and J by 15 bases; unmatched bases: 8. This CDR3 has 13 amino acids. CDR3 sequence: CASSHASGGGSFF. In DNA form, the CDR3 reads TGTGCCAGCAGCCATGCGAGCGGGGGGGGTTCGTTCTTC.